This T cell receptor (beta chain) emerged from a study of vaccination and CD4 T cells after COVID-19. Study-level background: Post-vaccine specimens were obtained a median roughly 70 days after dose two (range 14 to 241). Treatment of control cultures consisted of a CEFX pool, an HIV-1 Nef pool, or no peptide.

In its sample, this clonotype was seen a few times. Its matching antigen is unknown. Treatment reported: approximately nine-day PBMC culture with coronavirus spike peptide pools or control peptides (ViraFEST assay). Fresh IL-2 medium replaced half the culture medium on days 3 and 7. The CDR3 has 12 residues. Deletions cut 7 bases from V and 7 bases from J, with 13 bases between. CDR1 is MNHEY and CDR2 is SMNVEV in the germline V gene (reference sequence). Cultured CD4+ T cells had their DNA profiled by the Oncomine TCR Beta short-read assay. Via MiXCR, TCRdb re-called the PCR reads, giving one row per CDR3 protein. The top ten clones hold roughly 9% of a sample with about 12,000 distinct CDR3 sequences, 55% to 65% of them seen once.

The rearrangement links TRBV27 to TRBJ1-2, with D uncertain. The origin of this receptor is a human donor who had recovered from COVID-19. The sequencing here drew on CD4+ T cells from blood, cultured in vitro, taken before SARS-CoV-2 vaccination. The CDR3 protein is CASTTGRSGYTF. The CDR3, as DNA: TGTGCCAGCACCACCGGAAGGTCTGGCTACACCTTC.